The clone carrying this T cell receptor (beta chain) came up many times. Its specificity is unknown. It was RNA transcripts that yielded the amplified TCR beta CDR3 regions. The HTBI set primed first-round TCR CDR3 RT-PCR. TCRdb re-derived calls from the multiplex PCR reads in MiXCR, one entry per CDR3 protein. Among about 620,000 distinct CDR3 sequences, about a sixth were seen once, and the ten largest hold around 4%. Germline CDR1 SGHRS, CDR2 YFSETQ. The CDR3 consists of 15 residues. The V end was cut by 6 bases, the J end by 1 base, with 15 bases between. This sample is part of a study of T cells in Graves' hyperthyroidism and ophthalmopathy. Overall study: Sampling of peripheral blood happened at initial diagnosis, prior to any treatment. Whole-study findings and limits: Before onset, ophthalmopathy was predicted by the model a median around 6.5 months earlier.

Graves' hyperthyroidism without ophthalmopathy progression within 18 months was termed stable. The specimen was blood. The chain has TRBV5-1 and TRBJ2-3; the D call may be TRBD1 or TRBD2 (5 bases each). This TCR derives from a woman aged 25 to 39 with Graves' hyperthyroidism. As DNA, the CDR3 is TGCGCCAGCACCCTTATGGGGGACCGCACAGATACGCAGTATTTT. It translates to CASTLMGDRTDTQYF.